These 26 T cell receptor beta chains share one sample of origin, sequenced in a study of blood T cell repertoires in COVID-19 (dated by TCRdb to 2020 to 2022). Libraries were prepared through the immunoSEQ multiplex PCR assay. Not all clones reach the TCRdb copy of this immuneACCESS table, which keeps in-frame sequences only. Checked studies attribute under half of the gap to unresolved V genes and leave the rest unexplained. This sample lists under 50,000 clones; approximately 88% were detected once. The ten biggest clones cover 1% to 1.5% of the sample. The sample was peripheral blood. The receptors shown here come from a woman aged 40 to 55 with acute or convalescent COVID-19.

The chain employs TRBV19 and TRBJ2-7; 7 bases map to TRBD1. Germline values: CDR1 LNHDA, CDR2 SQIVND (reference sequence). V gave up 6 bases and J gave up 4 bases; unmatched junction bases: 9. The CDR3 consists of 14 residues. This chain's CDR3 is CASRRQGILYEQYF. The CDR3 nucleotides read TGTGCCAGTAGGCGACAGGGCATCCTGTACGAGCAGTACTTC.

A few counts support this clone. The chain is built from TRBV6-6 and TRBJ1-3; 8 nucleotides line up with TRBD1. CDR1 and CDR2 from the germline V gene are MNHNY and SVGAGI (reference sequence). V was clipped by 2 bases and J by 4 bases; unmatched bases: 1. The length of the CDR3 is 14 residues. The CDR3 coding sequence is TGTGCCAGCAGTTACGGACAGGGCGGAAACACCATATATTTT. As protein: CASSYGQGGNTIYF.

The chain uses TRBV7-9 and TRBJ1-4; possibly TRBD1 for D (5 bases). Per the germline V gene, CDR1 is SEHNR and CDR2 is FQNEAQ (reference sequence). The V and J ends lost 5 bases and 6 bases respectively, with 13 bases between them. CDR3 size: 14 residues. The CDR3 sequence is CASSRGTADEKLFF. The DNA for the CDR3 is TGTGCCAGCAGCCGGGGGACGGCTGATGAAAAACTGTTTTTT.

The CDR3 sequence is CASSPRIASYEQYF. The CDR3 DNA reads TGTGCCAGCAGCCCCAGGATAGCGAGCTACGAGCAGTACTTC. The V and J genes are TRBV6-2 or TRBV6-3 and TRBJ2-7; D is possibly TRBD2 (5 bases). V lost 6 bases and J lost 3, with 15 bases in between. This CDR3 region has 14 residues. CDR1 and CDR2 (germline): MNHEY, SVGEGT.

This chain connects TRBV18 to TRBJ2-5; 7 bases align to TRBD1. The trim removed 5 bases at V and 4 bases at J, leaving 4 bases unmatched. This CDR3 has 13 residues. Germline CDR1 and CDR2: KGHSH and LQKENI. In DNA, the CDR3 is TGTGCCAGCTCATCGGGACAGATAGAGACCCAGTACTTC. Encoded protein: CASSSGQIETQYF. Combining the CDR3 with reference TRBV18 and TRBJ2-5 gives the whole variable domain NAGVMQNPRHLVRRRGQEARLRCSPMKGHSHVYWYRQLPEEGLKFMVYLQKENIIDESGMPKERFSAEFPKEGPSILRIQQVVRGDSAAYFCASSSGQIETQYFGPGTRLLVL.

Written as DNA, the CDR3 is TGTGCCAGTAGGGGGTACAGGGCGAATAGCGGGAGCACAGATACGCAGTATTTT. Translated: CASRGYRANSGSTDTQYF. The rearrangement uses TRBV19 and TRBJ2-3, with D possibly TRBD2 on 7 matching bases. The V gene lost 6 bases and the J gene lost 0 bases, with 22 bases spanning the gap. The CDR3 has 18 residues. Germline lookup yields CDR1 LNHDA and CDR2 SQIVND (reference sequence).

This rearrangement joins TRBV5-1 to TRBJ2-1; 9 bases align to TRBD2. The CDR3 extends over 14 amino acids. Germline V gives CDR1 SGHRS, CDR2 YFSETQ. With V trimmed by 5 bases and J by 3 bases, 3 bases remained unmatched. CDR3 bases: TGCGCCAGCAGTGCGGGAGGGGACTACAATGAGCAGTTCTTC. Residues: CASSAGGDYNEQFF.

The genes are TRBV9 and TRBJ1-2, with D possibly matching TRBD1 (6 bases). V lost 2 bases to trimming and J lost 1 base, with 15 bases between them. The CDR3 spans 16 residues. Germline V gives CDR1 SGDLS, CDR2 YYNGEE. CDR3 sequence: CASSVAVGTLNYGYTF. As DNA, the CDR3 is TGTGCCAGCAGCGTCGCAGTTGGGACACTTAACTATGGCTACACCTTC.

The rearrangement uses TRBV9 and TRBJ1-5; TRBD1 agrees at 11 bases. With 3 bases clipped from V and 6 bases from J, the junction kept 5 bases outside the gene matches. Germline CDR1 reads SGDLS; CDR2 reads YYNGEE. The CDR3 loop spans 15 amino acids. This CDR3 reads CASSAGQGAGQPQHF. The CDR3 DNA reads as TGTGCCAGCAGCGCAGGACAGGGGGCTGGTCAGCCCCAGCATTTT.

The chain employs TRBV29-1 and TRBJ1-2; D gene ambiguous. The ends were cut back, 0 bases at V and 5 bases at J, with 13 bases in the middle. The CDR3 has 14 residues. Germline V gene sequence: CDR1 SQVTM, CDR2 ANQGSEA. The CDR3 bases are TGCAGCGTTGAAGAACGGGTGTCGTTTTATGGCTACACCTTC. Amino acids: CSVEERVSFYGYTF.

The chain joins TRBV5-1 to TRBJ2-2; D not certain. CDR1 and CDR2 from the germline V gene are SGHRS and YFSETQ. CDR3 length: 15 amino acids. V was trimmed by 1 base and J by 2 bases, leaving 9 bases between them. The CDR3 DNA follows: TGCGCCAGCAGCTTGTTGCAGGATAACACCGGGGAGCTGTTTTTT. Protein product: CASSLLQDNTGELFF.

V usage is TRBV28 and J usage is TRBJ1-2; the match to TRBD1 covers 8 bases. With V trimmed by 2 bases and J by 3 bases, 8 bases remained unmatched. Looked up from germline, CDR1 is MDHEN and CDR2 is SYDVKM. The CDR3 extends over 16 amino acids. CDR3 in DNA: TGTGCCAGCAGTTTAGCGACCAGGGGGCGCGACTATGGCTACACCTTC. Encoded protein: CASSLATRGRDYGYTF.

J is TRBJ2-7 and V is TRBV6-2 or TRBV6-3; 7 nucleotides align to TRBD2. The germline V gene encodes CDR1 MNHEY and CDR2 SVGEGT. V was pared by 5 bases and J by 1 base, with 11 bases of the junction left unmatched. CDR3 length: 16 amino acids. CDR3: CASSPIVGGFSYEQYF. The CDR3, as DNA: TGTGCCAGCAGTCCCATCGTGGGAGGGTTTTCCTACGAGCAGTACTTC.

V and J are TRBV7-8 and TRBJ2-5; a weak D match, TRBD1 (7 bases). V dropped 2 bases and J dropped 5 bases, with 18 bases sitting between them. This CDR3 is 16 amino acids long. Germline V gives CDR1 SGHVS, CDR2 FQNEAQ. In DNA form, the CDR3 reads TGTGCCAGCAGCTTATCCCGAGGAGGGGGCAGGGAGACCCAGTACTTC. This sequence encodes CASSLSRGGGRETQYF.

The rearrangement links TRBV9 to TRBJ2-3; 9 positions agree with TRBD2. V trimming: 1 base; J trimming: 4 bases; junction bases outside the gene matches: 4. The germline gives CDR1 SGDLS, CDR2 YYNGEE. This CDR3 contains 15 residues. Here the CDR3 reads CASSVLAGSPDTQYF. In nucleotides, the CDR3 is TGTGCCAGCAGCGTACTAGCGGGAAGCCCAGATACGCAGTATTTT. The whole variable domain, filled in from reference TRBV9 and TRBJ2-3, reads DSGVTQTPKHLITATGQRVTLRCSPRSGDLSVYWYQQSLDQGLQFLIQYYNGEERAKGNILERFSAQQFPDLHSELNLSSLELGDSALYFCASSVLAGSPDTQYFGPGTRLTVL.

CDR3 sequence: CASSGREDTEAFF. Here the CDR3 DNA reads TGTGCCAGCAGCGGCAGAGAGGACACTGAAGCTTTCTTT. The chain joins TRBV9 to TRBJ1-1; D is unresolved. With 3 bases removed from V and 3 bases from J, the gap between germline ends came to 9 bases. The CDR3 spans 13 residues. Per germline, CDR1 SGDLS and CDR2 YYNGEE.

CDR3 region: CASRDIAGANTGELFF. The DNA for the CDR3 is TGTGCCAGCAGGGATATAGCGGGGGCCAACACCGGGGAGCTGTTTTTT. The chain employs TRBV4-2 and TRBJ2-2, with 9 bases lining up with TRBD2. This CDR3 is 16 amino acids long. The V gene end was trimmed by 6 bases and the J gene end by 2 bases; junction bases not matched to a gene: 7. Per germline, CDR1 LGHNA and CDR2 YNFKEQ.

This rearrangement joins TRBV6-1 to TRBJ2-5; tentatively, D is TRBD1 (5 bases). CDR3 length: 14 amino acids. Trimming pared 2 bases from V and 7 bases from J, leaving 14 bases between. From germline, CDR1 is MNHNS and CDR2 SASEGT. Here the CDR3 DNA reads TGTGCCAGCAGTGAAACGGCTTTGGGGCGGACCCAGTACTTC. It is translated as CASSETALGRTQYF.

The chain recombines TRBV12-5 with TRBJ2-7, with D perhaps TRBD1 (5 bases). Deletions cut 6 bases from V and 3 bases from J, with 9 bases between. This CDR3 has 12 amino acids. Germline V gives CDR1 LGHNT, CDR2 FRNRAP. CDR3 sequence reads: CASGATVYEQYF. DNA of the CDR3: TGTGCTAGTGGGGCGACAGTCTACGAGCAGTACTTC. The variable domain in full, completed from reference TRBV12-5 and TRBJ2-7, reads DARVTQTPRHKVTEMGQEVTMRCQPILGHNTVFWYRQTMMQGLELLAYFRNRAPLDDSGMPKDRFSAEMPDATLATLKIQPSEPRDSAVYFCASGATVYEQYFGPGTRLTVT.

This chain connects TRBV7-3 to TRBJ2-2, with 9 bases matching TRBD1. V gave up 2 bases and J gave up 2 bases; unmatched junction bases: 6. The CDR3 is 17 residues long. The germline V gene encodes CDR1 SGHTA and CDR2 FQGTGA. The CDR3 region has the DNA TGTGCCAGCAGCTTATTCGGACAGGGGACAAACACCGGGGAGCTGTTTTTT. Translating gives CASSLFGQGTNTGELFF.

The chain carries TRBV28 and TRBJ2-3, with 9 positions matching TRBD1. The junction had 8 bases not matched to a gene; V was cut back by 5 bases and J by 2 bases. The CDR3 runs to 16 residues. Germline CDR1 and CDR2: MDHEN and SYDVKM. For the CDR3, the DNA is TGTGCCAGCAGTATCTTCGGGACAGGGTCCACAGATACGCAGTATTTT. This gives the protein CASSIFGTGSTDTQYF.

This clone was observed a handful of times. Here the CDR3 reads CASSPGQGWETQYF. CDR3 coding DNA: TGTGCCAGCTCACCAGGACAGGGGTGGGAGACCCAGTACTTC. V is TRBV18 and J is TRBJ2-5, with 9 positions matching TRBD1. Looked up from germline, CDR1 is KGHSH and CDR2 is LQKENI. V gave up 2 bases and J gave up 5 bases; unmatched junction bases: 3. This CDR3 contains 14 residues.

V and J are TRBV30 and TRBJ1-2; unclear D gene. This CDR3 is built from 12 residues. The V end was cut by 0 bases, the J end by 3 bases, with 5 bases between. The germline V gene encodes CDR1 GTSNPN and CDR2 SVGIG (reference sequence). In DNA, the CDR3 is TGTGCCTGGAGTGTGTCAGACTATGGCTACACCTTC. It translates to CAWSVSDYGYTF. Full variable domain (rest looked up from reference TRBV30 and TRBJ1-2): SQTIHQWPATLVQPVGSPLSLECTVEGTSNPNLYWYRQAAGRGLQLLFYSVGIGQISSEVPQNLSASRPQDRQFILSSKKLLLSDSGFYLCAWSVSDYGYTFGSGTRLTVV.

The V and J genes are TRBV4-3 and TRBJ2-7; D call uncertain. Trimming took off 0 bases at V and 3 bases at J, with 6 bases between the two ends. This CDR3 region has 13 residues. Germline CDR1 and CDR2: LGHNA and YSLEER. The CDR3 sequence: CASSQESGYEQYF. As DNA, the CDR3 is TGCGCCAGCAGCCAAGAGTCGGGCTACGAGCAGTACTTC.

This clone has only a few counts. V gene TRBV3-1 (or the pseudogene TRBV3-2) combines with J gene TRBJ1-2; the D is unclear. V lost 2 bases to trimming and J lost 0 bases, with 7 bases between them. The length of the CDR3 is 14 residues. Per germline, CDR1 LGHDT and CDR2 YNNKEL (reference sequence). CDR3 DNA sequence: TGTGCCAGCAGCCAAATGCGGTCTAACTATGGCTACACCTTC. Translating gives CASSQMRSNYGYTF.

J is TRBJ2-7 and V is TRBV10-1; 9 nucleotides line up with TRBD1. J gave up 2 bases and V 4 bases, and 18 bases lay outside the gene matches. In germline, CDR1 is WNHNN, CDR2 SYGVQD (reference sequence). There are 19 residues in the CDR3. The CDR3 loop is CASSGPSARPDRGTYEQYF. DNA of the CDR3: TGCGCCAGCAGTGGGCCCTCAGCTCGCCCAGACAGGGGGACCTACGAGCAGTACTTC.